This T cell receptor beta chain was found in a study of T-cell memory formation after mild COVID-19 (dated by TCRdb to about 2021). About the investigation overall: TCR sequence clusters from the two donors were found to be largely donor specific. Longitudinal TCRalpha and TCRbeta repertoire sequencing tracked T-cell clones expanding and contracting after mild COVID-19 in two donors. Two young, previously healthy adult volunteers made up the cohort, one male and one female.

PBMCs were isolated by Ficoll-Paque density gradient centrifugation. About this clonotype: Its antigen is not yet known. There are no base qualities to consult, and no much larger clone falls within one base.

The germline V gene provides CDR1 SGHNT and CDR2 YENEEA. The CDR3 measures 12 amino acids from cysteine to phenylalanine. Only the CDR3 part of the read is kept: 36 bases, read in frame from the first base. Relative to germline, V is 4 bases shorter and J is 3 bases shorter, with 6 bases between their ends. Overall study results and their limits: Some responding clones were found in pre-infection memory, which suggests that pre-existing cross-reactive memory T cells took part in the SARS-CoV-2 response. Contracting CD4+ clones appeared mostly in the CM and EM memory subsets, whereas CD8+ clones were enriched in EMRA. Clones that contracted from day 15 to 85 showed balanced CD4/CD8 phenotypes, whereas a second wave of clones that expanded from day 15 to 37 leaned towards CD4+. The second-wave clones that peaked on day 37 were not confirmed to be SARS-CoV-2 specific. Only two mild cases were covered by the study, and larger cohorts that include severe cases with pre-infection samples were considered necessary.

These reads were obtained on an Illumina NovaSeq 6000. TCRalpha and TCRbeta cDNA libraries were built by 5'RACE with constant-segment primers, adding sample barcodes and unique molecular identifiers. Trizol reagent was used to extract RNA from every sample. Library amplification was performed in two PCR steps, and a second sample barcode and Illumina TruSeq adapters were introduced in the second step. Sequencing of libraries was performed on an Illumina NovaSeq with 2 x 150 bp paired-end reads. From the authors' description of their analysis: Reads were demultiplexed and collapsed into UMI-guided consensus sequences with migec v1.2.7. Using mixcr v2.1.11, UMI consensuses were aligned to TRA and TRB V and J templates and then assembled into clonotypes. A clonotype was counted as expanded or contracted only when both edgeR and NoisET called the clonotype significant, with the noise models trained on biological replicates. For edgeR calls, a false discovery rate-adjusted p below 0.01 and a log2 fold-change threshold of 1 were applied. PCA with hierarchical clustering of max-normalized trajectories of the 1000 most abundant clonotypes was used as exploratory dynamics analysis. Separately sequenced CD4+ and CD8+ repertoires were used to assign a CD4 or CD8 phenotype to each responding clone. Through fastp at Q25 and MiXCR, TCRdb rebuilt clones from the public reads, retaining in-frame beta chains. Each entry merges the rows of one CDR3 protein and shows their most common DNA and genes. What appears here as the V and J calls and clone size reflects TCRdb's work, not the paper's. The sample has around 300,000 distinct CDR3 sequences on record, roughly 13% of them singletons. The ten largest clones capture roughly a fifth of the sample.

The receptor's source is a man younger than 30 who had mild COVID-19 (a few samples of this study predate the infection). The sample titles of this study are shuffled in the database, so cell type and time point are left out; the donor was told from shared clones. The chain couples TRBV11-3 to TRBJ2-5; perhaps TRBD2 is the D gene, with 5 bases matching. Sequenced sample: PBMCs or a T cell subset sorted from them (not recorded which). The DNA is TGTGCCAGCAGCTCCGGGGAAGAGACCCAGTACTTC. The resulting protein is CASSSGEETQYF.